This T cell receptor beta chain was identified during a study of blood T cell repertoires in COVID-19. Study summary: The United States, Italy and Spain were the sources of the acute and convalescent COVID-19 samples. From T cells, B-cell-depleted T cells, or PBMCs came the material, which was cDNA or gDNA.

V lost 0 bases and J lost 3, with 13 bases in between. CDR1 and CDR2 (germline): SGDLS, YYNGEE. The CDR3 has 15 amino acids. Data came from immunoSEQ multiplex PCR; TCRdb stores just in-frame clones and leaves some out. The sample has 150,000 or so clones; roughly 88% are singletons. The specimen sequenced was peripheral blood. V is TRBV9 and J is TRBJ2-7; D uncertain. The sequence derives from a woman between 55 and 75 years old with acute or convalescent COVID-19. The CDR3 here is CASSVGGRSDYEQYF. The DNA of the CDR3 is TGTGCCAGCAGCGTAGGCGGCCGTTCGGACTACGAGCAGTACTTC. Combining the CDR3 with reference TRBV9 and TRBJ2-7 gives the whole variable domain DSGVTQTPKHLITATGQRVTLRCSPRSGDLSVYWYQQSLDQGLQFLIQYYNGEERAKGNILERFSAQQFPDLHSELNLSSLELGDSALYFCASSVGGRSDYEQYFGPGTRLTVT.